The entry that follows covers one T cell receptor (beta chain) sequence. This receptor's antigen is unknown. No quality values exist for individual bases; no much larger clone is one base distant. The treatment or condition tag for this specimen amounts to: live attenuated yellow fever vaccine strain. At each blood-draw timepoint, two biological replicates of bulk PBMCs were obtained. A standard Ficoll-Paque protocol was used to isolate PBMCs from peripheral blood. RNA was extracted with TriZol from bulk PBMCs, CD4 and CD8 fractions, and dextramer-positive and dextramer-negative fractions. These data are taken from a study of T cells after yellow fever vaccination (dated by TCRdb to about 2019). Context from the whole study: Libraries from fractions with low cell numbers were prepared with the SMART-Seq v4 Ultra Low Input RNA kit. To track T-cell clones before and after primary and booster YFV17D yellow fever vaccination, bulk TCR alpha and beta repertoires were sequenced longitudinally. Blood was drawn at multiple timepoints before and after primary and secondary immunization, with bulk PBMC replicates and cell subsets isolated. The cohort comprised two healthy male donors, one aged 18 to 30 and one aged 30 to 40 years. Overall results and qualifications from the work: A small fraction of clonotypes appeared in both the CD4 and CD8 compartments, likely as a result of convergent recombination. After the booster, most of the clones that had expanded following primary vaccination were detected again (just under 97% of CD4 and more than 85% of CD8), which suggests that memory was broadly maintained. The study included only two donors, which limits how far the findings can be generalized. Compared with the primary T-cell response, the secondary T-cell response was weaker but faster, peaking on day 5 rather than day 15. Computational filtering was required because FACS-sorted repertoires could contain abundant contaminating clonotypes from the bulk population.

Cut back by 8 bases and 1 base, the V and J ends lie 11 bases apart. The germline V gene supplies CDR1 MNHNS and CDR2 SASEGT. The cysteine opens and the phenylalanine closes a CDR3 of 13 amino acids. The only DNA kept is the CDR3, 39 bases in frame from the first base. The sample was run on an Illumina NovaSeq 6000. TCR cDNA was synthesized by 5'RACE template switching, through which a universal primer site and unique molecular identifiers were introduced. cDNA synthesis was primed from both the TCR alpha and TCR beta constant segments. Library amplification used two PCR steps, and the second PCR step added sample barcodes and sequencing adapters. Sequencing of libraries was performed on Illumina HiSeq 2500 (2x100 bp) or NovaSeq (2x150 bp). Under the source paper's analysis protocol: MIGEC handled demultiplexing of reads and collapsing into UMI consensus sequences, while MiXCR performed V(D)J alignment. Clonotypes responding to the vaccine were identified with edgeR on replicate PBMC samples, with the criteria of FDR below 0.01 and a log2 fold change above 5 up to day 15. Each bulk clonotype received a CD4 or CD8 identity based on whether the sequenced CD4 or CD8 repertoire contained that clonotype at higher abundance. The public reads were reprocessed in TCRdb via fastp at Q25 and MiXCR, keeping in-frame beta chains. Every entry covers one CDR3 protein and lists the most common genes and DNA from its rows. These V and J calls rely on TCRdb rather than the paper's analysis. The sample table shows 400,000 or so distinct CDR3 sequences, and 15% to 20% are seen once. The top ten constitute 18% of the sample.

The rearrangement combines TRBV6-1 with TRBJ1-1; tentative D gene TRBD1, with 5 bases matching. This specimen was PBMCs, taken before the yellow fever booster vaccination. The TCR comes from a man aged 18 to 35 who received the YFV17D yellow fever vaccine. Here is the DNA: TGTGCCAGCCAGGGACCGGAGAACACTGAAGCTTTCTTT. This encodes CASQGPENTEAFF.